Shown below are 14 T cell receptor beta chains from a single sample sequenced in a study of blood T cell repertoires in COVID-19. The assay was immunoSEQ multiplex PCR, and TCRdb's table has in-frame clones only and misses some. Of some 270,000 clones listed, approximately 85% were seen once; the top ten hold around 1%. Material for sequencing was peripheral blood. The receptor source for this set is a human donor with COVID-19, enrolled during active disease. The donor label of this sample is uncertain.

The rearrangement links TRBV3-1 (or the pseudogene TRBV3-2) to TRBJ2-7, with 8 bases that match TRBD2. Trimming removed 2 bases from V and 0 bases from J; junction bases left unmatched: 0. The germline gives CDR1 LGHDT, CDR2 YNNKEL (reference sequence). The CDR3 spans 14 residues. In DNA, the CDR3 is TGTGCCAGCAGCCAAAGCGGGAGCTCCTACGAGCAGTACTTC. It is translated as CASSQSGSSYEQYF.

The gene calls are TRBV28 and TRBJ1-5; 9 bases are a match to TRBD1. Germline V gene sequence: CDR1 MDHEN, CDR2 SYDVKM. CDR3 length equals 12 residues. The junction had 3 bases not matched to a gene; V was cut back by 9 bases and J by 6 bases. The CDR3 loop is CASRQGGQPQHF. The CDR3 DNA reads TGTGCCAGTCGACAGGGGGGTCAGCCCCAGCATTTT.

The genes are TRBV28 and TRBJ2-2; tentative D call: TRBD1 (6 bases). V shed 4 bases and J shed 15 bases, with 21 bases lying between them. The length of the CDR3 is 14 residues. Germline loops: CDR1 MDHEN, CDR2 SYDVKM. DNA of the CDR3: TGTGCCAGCAGTTCCATCGCCGGGACAATGAGGGTGTTTTTT. Translated, it gives CASSSIAGTMRVFF.

Only one count was recorded for this clone. The chain is built from TRBV10-3 and TRBJ1-1; maybe TRBD1 (6 bases). The CDR3 length is 13 residues. Per germline, CDR1 ENHRY and CDR2 SYGVKD. V was clipped by 4 bases and J by 4 bases, with 10 bases between them. The CDR3 DNA is TGTGCCATCAGTGGGGCCAGGGGCACTGAAGCTTTCTTT. Encoded protein: CAISGARGTEAFF.

The rearrangement joins TRBV9 to TRBJ2-7, with 8 bases lining up with TRBD2. V lost 3 bases and J lost 4; bases outside the gene matches: 6. Germline V gene data show CDR1 as SGDLS and CDR2 as YYNGEE. This CDR3 contains 14 residues. Written as DNA, the CDR3 is TGTGCCAGCAGCGCCCAAGCGGGAGCTTACGAGCAGTACTTC. It specifies CASSAQAGAYEQYF. The full variable domain, its missing parts supplied by reference TRBV9 and TRBJ2-7, is DSGVTQTPKHLITATGQRVTLRCSPRSGDLSVYWYQQSLDQGLQFLIQYYNGEERAKGNILERFSAQQFPDLHSELNLSSLELGDSALYFCASSAQAGAYEQYFGPGTRLTVT.

V and J are TRBV19 and TRBJ2-7; 10 bases line up with TRBD2. Germline V gene sequence: CDR1 LNHDA, CDR2 SQIVND (reference sequence). The length of the CDR3 is 14 residues. The V segment lost 6 bases and the J segment 0 bases; nucleotides outside the gene matches: 2. CDR3 nucleotide sequence: TGTGCCAGTAGCGGACTAGCGGACTCCTACGAGCAGTACTTC. This translates into CASSGLADSYEQYF.

This chain connects TRBV19 to TRBJ1-5; weak D call: TRBD1 (6 bases). CDR3 length: 14 residues. CDR1 is LNHDA and CDR2 is SQIVND in the germline V gene (reference sequence). The V and J ends lost 6 bases and 9 bases respectively, with 18 bases between them. The CDR3 DNA sequence: TGTGCCAGTAGCCCTGGGACACAGGGTAGGCCCCAGCATTTT. Translation: CASSPGTQGRPQHF.

A note on this clone: The junction departs from germline at one end; a sequencing error may be responsible. The chain links TRBV7-7 to TRBJ2-3; D ambiguous. Germline V gives CDR1 SSHAT, CDR2 FNYEAQ (reference sequence). The CDR3 loop spans 15 amino acids. The CDR3 sequence is CASSLGQRGTDTQYF. CDR3 sequence (DNA): TGTGCTAGCAGCTTAGGGCAGCGAGGCACAGATACGCAGTATTTT.

This clone was found a few times. CDR3 sequence reads: CAWSEGTGVGHQPQHF. Here the CDR3 DNA reads TGTGCCTGGAGTGAGGGAACAGGGGTGGGCCATCAGCCCCAGCATTTT. The rearrangement links TRBV30 to TRBJ1-5, with TRBD1 matching over 7 bases. V was pared by 1 base and J by 5 bases, with 11 bases of the junction left unmatched. The germline gives CDR1 GTSNPN, CDR2 SVGIG (reference sequence). CDR3 length equals 16 residues.

This clone was picked up one time. This chain connects TRBV19 to TRBJ2-6, with no clear D. Trimming pared 7 bases from V and 0 bases from J, leaving 13 bases between. CDR3 length: 16 residues. Germline V CDR1 and CDR2: LNHDA, SQIVND (reference sequence). CDR3: CASTGSRYSGANVLTF. Here the CDR3 DNA reads TGTGCCAGTACAGGCAGTCGCTACTCTGGGGCCAACGTCCTGACTTTC.

The chain is built from TRBV19 and TRBJ2-6, with 8 nucleotides matching TRBD1. V lost 6 bases, J lost 0 bases, and 7 bases stayed unmatched. This CDR3 region has 17 residues. CDR1 is LNHDA and CDR2 is SQIVND in the germline V gene (reference sequence). The CDR3 sequence: CASSDQGAGSGANVLTF. CDR3 DNA sequence: TGTGCCAGTAGCGACCAGGGGGCCGGCTCTGGGGCCAACGTCCTGACTTTC.

The chain carries TRBV29-1 and TRBJ1-4, with D possibly matching TRBD1 (6 bases). The CDR3 length is 14 residues. Germline assignment: CDR1 SQVTM and CDR2 ANQGSEA. V lost 5 bases and J lost 4, with 14 bases in between. CDR3 coding DNA: TGCAGCGTTTTCGGAGCAGGGGATAATGAAAAACTGTTTTTT. It yields the protein CSVFGAGDNEKLFF.

The chain carries TRBV2 and TRBJ2-5; 7 nucleotides align to TRBD2. The V gene end was trimmed by 8 bases and the J gene end by 5 bases; junction bases not matched to a gene: 8. The CDR3 runs to 13 residues. CDR1 and CDR2 from the germline V gene are SNHLY and FYNNEI. CDR3 coding DNA: TGTGCCAGCGAGACGGACGGGGGGGAGACCCAGTACTTC. This sequence encodes CASETDGGETQYF.

Only one count was recorded for this clone. The chain recombines TRBV6-5 with TRBJ1-1; the D is unclear. CDR1 MNHEY and CDR2 SVGAGI come from the germline V gene. The CDR3 has 14 amino acids. Trimming removed 6 bases from V and 2 bases from J, with 13 bases in between. CDR3 in DNA: TGTGCCAGCAGAAAAGGGAGGTCTAACACTGAAGCTTTCTTT. Amino acids: CASRKGRSNTEAFF.